These T cell receptor beta chains were read from a single sample in a study of blood T cell repertoires in COVID-19. Sequenced by immunoSEQ multiplex PCR; TCRdb stores in-frame clones only, minus some. Of approximately 63,000 clones listed, approximately 92% are singletons. Material for sequencing was peripheral blood. The receptors originated from a woman aged 55-69 years with COVID-19, enrolled during active disease. The CDR3 runs from the conserved cysteine through the conserved F or W. Clone size appears in some rows only: once, few, many, or a class for an expanded clone.

size	V	J	CDR3
-	TRBV19	TRBJ1-6	CASSETTEHSPLHF
-	TRBV3-1/TRBV3-2	TRBJ2-2	CASSLGGFGELFF
once	TRBV30	TRBJ2-7	CAWSGGQGGTYEQYF
-	TRBV11-2	TRBJ2-2	CASRHFRGKRTGELFF
-	TRBV13	TRBJ2-7	CASSSYSSGSSHEQYF
-	TRBV7-3	TRBJ2-1	CASSLRREGRDNEQFF
once	TRBV4-2	TRBJ2-1	CASKAGANEQFF
few	TRBV6-5	TRBJ2-5	CASSRGQETQYF
few	TRBV14	TRBJ2-1	CASSQPIAGIYNEQFF
-	TRBV14	TRBJ2-3	CASSWGSPAGTDTQYF
-	TRBV18	TRBJ1-4	CASSPQGANEKLFF
-	TRBV19	TRBJ1-4	CATQVEVAGEKLFF
-	TRBV4-3	TRBJ1-5	CASSPELNSNQPQHF
-	TRBV9	TRBJ2-5	CASSVGALGETQYF
-	TRBV30	TRBJ2-6	CAWSVGPWANVLTF
few	TRBV14	TRBJ2-4	CASSQGLAGATKNIQYF
-	TRBV29-1	TRBJ2-2	CSVSSGSGGELFF
-	TRBV11-2	TRBJ2-5	CASTLRLYEQETQYF
-	TRBV6-2/TRBV6-3	TRBJ1-2	CASSFRSGTGKGGYTF
-	TRBV18	TRBJ1-5	CASSRTTGGDSNQPQHF
-	TRBV18	TRBJ1-1	CASSPRRVSTEAFF
once	TRBV7-2	TRBJ1-6	CASSPFPATGRNSPLHF
once	TRBV6-4	TRBJ2-2	CASRTTGLDGELFF
-	TRBV30	TRBJ2-3	CAWSLGLAVPYF
-	TRBV5-4	TRBJ2-5	CASSLEGGQKTQYF
-	TRBV30	TRBJ2-7	CAWSVGGYEQYF
-	TRBV29-1	TRBJ1-5	CSVGGVKGSNQPQHF
-	TRBV19	TRBJ1-2	CASTYSTGVSGYTF
-	TRBV21-1	TRBJ1-2	CASSKVTGIDGYTF
-	TRBV20-1	TRBJ2-3	CSAVLVDTQYF
-	TRBV6-4	TRBJ1-1	CASSPHTGSNTEAFF
-	TRBV2	TRBJ1-2	CASRPGGGGNYGYTF
-	TRBV6-5	TRBJ1-1	CASSYSREIEAFF
few	TRBV5-6	TRBJ1-3	CASSLRVAGNTIYF
few	TRBV28	TRBJ2-7	CASIHRQGSYEQYF
-	TRBV7-9	TRBJ2-5	CASSPQGGYQETQYF
-	TRBV5-5	TRBJ2-3	CASSLVRQVSTDTQYF
once	TRBV7-2	TRBJ1-5	CASSSGQGDQPQHF
-	TRBV30	TRBJ1-2	CAWSVGQGAYGYTF
-	TRBV9	TRBJ2-3	CASSPGGPGTDTQYF
-	TRBV3-1/TRBV3-2	TRBJ2-3	CASSQAPGGGRTQYF
-	TRBV6-6	TRBJ2-7	CASSSQGRGYEQYF
-	TRBV7-2	TRBJ2-5	CASSVGLAGGPETQYF
-	TRBV6-2/TRBV6-3	TRBJ1-4	CASSYSKTDVGTTNEKLFF
-	TRBV27	TRBJ1-5	CASSFLGQPQHF
-	TRBV2	TRBJ1-2	CASSPRGSYGYTF
few	TRBV19	TRBJ1-1	CASSPWDRVNTEAFF
-	TRBV6-5	TRBJ2-1	CASRALAGGGNEQFF
-	TRBV6-5	TRBJ2-7	CASSYSGGRAYEQYF
once	TRBV21-1	TRBJ2-2	CASSPRTGNAGELFF
-	TRBV4-1	TRBJ2-7	CASSSLWQAYEQYF
-	TRBV21-1	TRBJ1-4	CASTEGQGDEKLFF